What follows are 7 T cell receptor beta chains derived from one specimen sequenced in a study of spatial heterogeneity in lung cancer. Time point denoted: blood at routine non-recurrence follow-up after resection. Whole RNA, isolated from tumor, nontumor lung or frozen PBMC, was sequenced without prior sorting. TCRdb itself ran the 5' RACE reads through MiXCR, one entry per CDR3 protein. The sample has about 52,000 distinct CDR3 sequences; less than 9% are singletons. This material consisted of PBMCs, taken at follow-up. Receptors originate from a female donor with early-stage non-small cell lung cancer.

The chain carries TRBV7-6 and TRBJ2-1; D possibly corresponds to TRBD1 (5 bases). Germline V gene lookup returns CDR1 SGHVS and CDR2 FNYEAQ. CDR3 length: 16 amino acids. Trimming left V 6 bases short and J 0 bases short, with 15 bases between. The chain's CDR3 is CASSRTHESSYNEQFF. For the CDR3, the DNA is TGTGCCAGCAGTCGGACACATGAGAGCTCCTACAATGAGCAGTTCTTC.

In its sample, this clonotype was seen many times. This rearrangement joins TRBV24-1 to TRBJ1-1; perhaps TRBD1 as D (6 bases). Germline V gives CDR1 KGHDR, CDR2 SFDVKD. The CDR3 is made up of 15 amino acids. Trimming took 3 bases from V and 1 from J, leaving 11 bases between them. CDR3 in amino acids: CATSDNGGRNTEAFF. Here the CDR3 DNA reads TGTGCCACCAGTGATAACGGGGGCCGGAACACTGAAGCTTTCTTT.

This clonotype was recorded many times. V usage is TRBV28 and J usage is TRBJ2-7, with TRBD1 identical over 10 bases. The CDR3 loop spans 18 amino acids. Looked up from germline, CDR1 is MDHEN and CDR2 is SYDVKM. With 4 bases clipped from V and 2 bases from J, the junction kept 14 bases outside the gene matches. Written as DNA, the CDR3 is TGTGCCAGCAGTTCACGTCCCGGGACAGGGGCCACAACCTACGAGCAGTACTTC. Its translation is CASSSRPGTGATTYEQYF.

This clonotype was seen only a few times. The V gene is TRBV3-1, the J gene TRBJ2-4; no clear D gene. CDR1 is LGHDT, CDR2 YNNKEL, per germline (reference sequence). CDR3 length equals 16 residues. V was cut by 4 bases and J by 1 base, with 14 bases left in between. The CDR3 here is CASSPPSARAKNIQYF. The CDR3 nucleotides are TGTGCCAGCAGCCCTCCGTCAGCCAGGGCCAAAAACATTCAGTACTTC.

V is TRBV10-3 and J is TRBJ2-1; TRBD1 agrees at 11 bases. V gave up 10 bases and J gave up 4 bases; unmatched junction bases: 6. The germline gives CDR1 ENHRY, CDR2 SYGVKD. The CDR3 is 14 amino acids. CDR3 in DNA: TGTGCCACCGGGACAGGGGGACTTTACAATGAGCAGTTCTTC. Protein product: CATGTGGLYNEQFF.

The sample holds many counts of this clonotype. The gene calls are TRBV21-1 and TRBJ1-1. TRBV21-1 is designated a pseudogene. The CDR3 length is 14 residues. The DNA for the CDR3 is TGTGCCAGCAGCGCCTGGAGGCCGTGGACTGAAGCTTTCTTT. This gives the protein CASSAWRPWTEAFF.

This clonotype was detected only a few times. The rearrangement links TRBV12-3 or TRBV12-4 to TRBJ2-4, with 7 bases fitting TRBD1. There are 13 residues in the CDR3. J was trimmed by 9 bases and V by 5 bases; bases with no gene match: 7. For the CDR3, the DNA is TGTGCCAGCAGTCTACAGGGGTGGGGCATTCAGTACTTC. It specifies CASSLQGWGIQYF.